This record covers a single T cell receptor (beta chain). This entry belongs to a study of Graves' ophthalmopathy and Graves' hyperthyroidism. Background on the study: Calling hyperthyroidism stable required that no ophthalmopathy show up within 18 months of follow-up.

Using RNA transcripts, the TCR beta CDR3 regions were amplified. The authors performed first-round RT-PCR with HTBI primers and then a second-round multiplex PCR. Each CDR3 protein is one row after TCRdb ran MiXCR on the multiplex PCR reads. This sample has 560,000 or so distinct CDR3 sequences, with less than 45% found just once. V lost 5 bases and J lost 7, with 11 bases in between. Germline V gene sequence: CDR1 SGHNT, CDR2 YENEEA. The CDR3 consists of 12 residues. The receptor's source is an adult man with Graves' hyperthyroidism. The V call is TRBV11-3, the J call TRBJ2-5; D not certain. Sequencing was done on a sample of peripheral blood or thyroid tissue (not recorded which). The CDR3 loop is CASSHGKGTQYF. CDR3 DNA sequence: TGTGCCAGCAGCCACGGCAAGGGGACCCAGTACTTC.